The 10 T cell receptor beta chains reported below all come from one sample, sequenced in a study of blood T cell repertoires in COVID-19. Libraries were prepared by immunoSEQ multiplex PCR; TCRdb keeps only in-frame clonotypes and omits some of them. The data contain hundreds of thousands of clones, nearly 85% of them seen just once; the ten biggest clones take up roughly 1.3%. The sequenced material came from peripheral blood. All receptors derive from a woman aged 25 to 45 with COVID-19, enrolled during active disease.

The chain is built from TRBV10-3 and TRBJ2-2; 10 nucleotides align to TRBD2. Germline lookup yields CDR1 ENHRY and CDR2 SYGVKD. The CDR3 length is 17 residues. V gave up 6 bases and J gave up 2 bases; unmatched junction bases: 9. The CDR3 sequence: CAISMRKRGGNTGELFF. CDR3 in DNA: TGTGCCATCAGCATGCGCAAGCGGGGGGGTAACACCGGGGAGCTGTTTTTT.

The V gene is TRBV6-2 or TRBV6-3, the J gene TRBJ1-5; 7 bases are shared with TRBD1. J was trimmed by 3 bases and V by 4 bases; bases with no gene match: 6. This CDR3 is 15 amino acids long. Germline lookup yields CDR1 MNHEY and CDR2 SVGEGT. Here the CDR3 DNA reads TGTGCCAGCAGTTCACCGGGACAGCCCAATCAGCCCCAGCATTTT. This gives the protein CASSSPGQPNQPQHF.

The chain combines TRBV19 with TRBJ2-7; 11 bases align to TRBD1. This CDR3 has 14 amino acids. Trimming took 5 bases from V and 2 from J; bases not matched to a gene: 2. Germline values: CDR1 LNHDA, CDR2 SQIVND (reference sequence). CDR3 sequence (DNA): TGTGCCAGTAGTGGGACAGGGGGGACCTACGAGCAGTACTTC. It yields the protein CASSGTGGTYEQYF. Full variable domain (outside the CDR3, taken from reference TRBV19 and TRBJ2-7): DGGITQSPKYLFRKEGQNVTLSCEQNLNHDAMYWYRQDPGQGLRLIYYSQIVNDFQKGDIAEGYSVSREKKESFPLTVTSAQKNPTAFYLCASSGTGGTYEQYFGPGTRLTVT.

The chain combines TRBV19 with TRBJ2-5; the match to TRBD1 covers 10 bases. V trimming: 5 bases; J trimming: 8 bases; junction bases outside the gene matches: 5. Looked up from germline, CDR1 is LNHDA and CDR2 is SQIVND (reference sequence). This CDR3 has 13 residues. Written as DNA, the CDR3 is TGTGCCAGTAGTCCTGGACAGGGGGGTACCCAGTACTTC. Amino acids: CASSPGQGGTQYF.

V and J are TRBV7-9 and TRBJ2-2; tentatively, D is TRBD1 (6 bases). Trimming took off 6 bases at V and 6 bases at J, with 14 bases between the two ends. The CDR3 has 14 residues. CDR1 SEHNR and CDR2 FQNEAQ come from the germline V gene (reference sequence). CDR3: CASSSQGVPGELFF. DNA for the CDR3: TGTGCCAGCAGTTCACAGGGAGTCCCCGGGGAGCTGTTTTTT.

The chain is built from TRBV27 and TRBJ2-2, with TRBD2 matching 12 bases. From germline, CDR1 is MNHEY and CDR2 SMNVEV (reference sequence). With V trimmed by 2 bases and J by 5 bases, 6 bases remained unmatched. There are 17 residues in the CDR3. Here the CDR3 reads CASSLLAGGPRTGELFF. Here the CDR3 DNA reads TGTGCCAGCAGTTTACTAGCGGGGGGGCCTAGGACCGGGGAGCTGTTTTTT.

V is TRBV5-6 and J is TRBJ2-2; tentative D call: TRBD2 (5 bases). The CDR3 length is 16 residues. V dropped 0 bases and J dropped 4 bases, with 13 bases sitting between them. Germline CDR1 SGHDT, CDR2 YYEEEE. CDR3 sequence reads: CASSLVGKRSTGELFF. CDR3 DNA sequence: TGTGCCAGCAGCTTGGTGGGGAAGCGGAGCACCGGGGAGCTGTTTTTT.

V and J are TRBV2 and TRBJ1-1, with TRBD1 as a possible D gene (5 bases). V was clipped by 5 bases and J by 2 bases, with 15 bases between them. This CDR3 contains 15 residues. In germline, CDR1 is SNHLY, CDR2 FYNNEI. CDR3 amino acids: CASSQGLILNTEAFF. DNA of the CDR3: TGTGCCAGCAGTCAGGGACTGATTTTAAACACTGAAGCTTTCTTT.

V and J are TRBV4-2 and TRBJ1-2; unclear D gene. Trimming took 0 bases from V and 8 from J, leaving 13 bases between them. There are 14 residues in the CDR3. CDR1 LGHNA and CDR2 YNFKEQ come from the germline V gene. For the CDR3, the DNA is TGTGCCAGCAGCCAAGAATCCACACCTCAAGGCTACACCTTC. Its translation: CASSQESTPQGYTF.

CDR3 sequence (DNA): TGTGCCAGCAGCTTAGGTGAGACAGACGAAAACATTCAGTACTTC. Its translation is CASSLGETDENIQYF. The J gene is TRBJ2-4, the V gene TRBV7-9, with D possibly matching TRBD1 (5 bases). Germline CDR1 reads SEHNR; CDR2 reads FQNEAQ (reference sequence). The CDR3 length is 15 residues. The ends were cut back, 1 base at V and 5 bases at J, with 12 bases in the middle.